Shown below are 30 T cell receptor beta chains from a single sample sequenced in a study of blood T cell repertoires in COVID-19. This table comes from immunoSEQ multiplex PCR, and its TCRdb copy is limited to in-frame clones, with some not included. Among some 150,000 clones listed, around 82% were seen once. The sample consisted of peripheral blood. Receptors originate from a woman aged 60-70 years with acute or convalescent COVID-19.

V is TRBV4-3 and J is TRBJ2-3; 8 nucleotides align to TRBD1. V shed 0 bases, J shed 7 bases, and the junction held 6 bases outside the gene matches. The CDR3 runs to 15 residues. Germline assignment: CDR1 LGHNA and CDR2 YSLEER. The CDR3 bases are TGCGCCAGCAGCCAAGAGGGCAGGGGGCGAAATACGCAGTATTTT. This sequence encodes CASSQEGRGRNTQYF.

The V call is TRBV6-5, the J call TRBJ1-1, with 7 positions matching TRBD1. Germline V gene data show CDR1 as MNHEY and CDR2 as SVGAGI. The CDR3 has 14 amino acids. The junction had 12 bases not matched to a gene; V was cut back by 8 bases and J by 6 bases. The CDR3, as DNA: TGTGCCAGCCCAAGTAAACAGGGGAGTCCTGAAGCTTTCTTT. Its protein product is CASPSKQGSPEAFF.

The V and J genes are TRBV18 and TRBJ1-1, with TRBD1 identical over 10 bases. After removal of 8 bases from V and 4 bases from J, the junction contained 10 bases not matched to a gene. CDR1 and CDR2 from the germline V gene are KGHSH and LQKENI. The CDR3 spans 15 residues. CDR3 in amino acids: CASRQPGQGTTEAFF. The DNA of the CDR3 is TGTGCCAGCCGACAGCCGGGACAGGGGACCACTGAAGCTTTCTTT. Based on the CDR3 plus reference TRBV18 and TRBJ1-1, the full variable domain is NAGVMQNPRHLVRRRGQEARLRCSPMKGHSHVYWYRQLPEEGLKFMVYLQKENIIDESGMPKERFSAEFPKEGPSILRIQQVVRGDSAAYFCASRQPGQGTTEAFFGQGTRLTVV.

The rearrangement joins TRBV11-3 to TRBJ2-5; TRBD2 matches at 7 bases. Per the germline V gene, CDR1 is SGHNT and CDR2 is YENEEA. V shed 5 bases, J shed 4 bases, and the junction held 4 bases outside the gene matches. The CDR3 is 13 amino acids. Here the CDR3 reads CASSPGGTETQYF. CDR3 DNA: TGTGCCAGCAGCCCCGGGGGGACAGAGACCCAGTACTTC.

The V gene is TRBV6-5, the J gene TRBJ2-7; 8 nucleotides match TRBD2. Trimming took 4 bases from V and 0 from J; bases not matched to a gene: 8. CDR3 length: 16 amino acids. The germline gives CDR1 MNHEY, CDR2 SVGAGI. DNA of the CDR3: TGTGCCAGCAGTTTGTCGATCCGGGAGGGCTCCTACGAGCAGTACTTC. It codes for CASSLSIREGSYEQYF.

This sequence joins TRBV7-2 and TRBJ2-1; D is undetermined. The germline V gene encodes CDR1 SGHTA and CDR2 FQGNSA. There are 11 residues in the CDR3. The V end was cut by 7 bases, the J end by 8 bases, with 9 bases between. The CDR3 protein is CASTPLYEQFF. DNA for the CDR3: TGTGCCAGCACCCCTTTGTATGAGCAGTTCTTC.

This clone was seen a few times. V is TRBV11-1 and J is TRBJ2-7, with 9 bases lining up with TRBD2. Looked up from germline, CDR1 is SGHAT and CDR2 is FQDESV (reference sequence). J gave up 3 bases and V 5 bases, and 11 bases lay outside the gene matches. The CDR3 is 16 residues long. In DNA form, the CDR3 reads TGTGCCAGCAGCCTCCACGGGGCGGGAGGGCTCTACGAGCAGTACTTC. Translated, it gives CASSLHGAGGLYEQYF.

This clone was counted only a few times. The chain has TRBV6-2 or TRBV6-3 and TRBJ1-5; 7 nucleotides match TRBD1. J gave up 4 bases and V 3 bases, and 9 bases lay outside the gene matches. Germline V CDR1 and CDR2: MNHEY, SVGEGT. This CDR3 comprises 16 residues. The CDR3 sequence: CASSYAPRTGNQPQHF. CDR3 DNA sequence: TGTGCCAGCAGTTATGCCCCCAGGACAGGAAATCAGCCCCAGCATTTT.

Remarks on this clone: One end of the junction fails to match germline, which may point to a read error. The rearrangement uses TRBV13 and TRBJ2-3; tentatively, D is TRBD1 (6 bases). Germline CDR1 reads PRHDT; CDR2 reads FYEKMQ (reference sequence). This CDR3 comprises 15 residues. The CDR3 reads CASSLSGALTDTQYF. The CDR3 nucleotides are TGTGCCAGTAGCTTATCAGGGGCCCTCACAGATACGCAGTATTTT.

CDR3 sequence (DNA): TGTGCCAGCAGTCCGGAACAGGTCTCCACTGAAGCTTTCTTT. Protein product: CASSPEQVSTEAFF. The rearrangement uses TRBV6-2 or TRBV6-3 and TRBJ1-1; perhaps TRBD1 as D (5 bases). In germline, CDR1 is MNHEY, CDR2 SVGEGT. Trimming left V 5 bases short and J 4 bases short, with 14 bases between. This CDR3 spans 14 amino acids.

CDR3 amino acids: CASSQEASGASYEQYF. The CDR3 nucleotides are TGCGCCAGCAGCCAAGAAGCTAGCGGGGCATCCTACGAGCAGTACTTC. This chain links TRBV4-3 with TRBJ2-7; 9 bases are shared with TRBD2. The junction had 4 bases not matched to a gene; V was cut back by 0 bases and J by 1 base. CDR1 and CDR2 (germline): LGHNA, YSLEER. The CDR3 contains 16 residues.

The chain recombines TRBV21-1 with TRBJ2-7; the DNA was not compared with TRBD1, the D call given in the table. TRBV21-1 is annotated as a pseudogene. This CDR3 spans 16 amino acids. CDR3 nucleotides: TGTGCCAGCAGCATAAGTCCGGGACAGGGGACGGGGGAGCAGTACTTC. Its translation is CASSISPGQGTGEQYF.

This rearrangement joins TRBV9 to TRBJ2-1, with 10 bases aligning to TRBD2. V shed 2 bases and J 7 bases; nucleotides not matched to a gene: 3. Germline V gene data show CDR1 as SGDLS and CDR2 as YYNGEE. This CDR3 has 14 amino acids. The CDR3 loop is CASSVGTSVNEQFF. CDR3 in DNA: TGTGCCAGCAGCGTCGGGACTAGCGTGAATGAGCAGTTCTTC.

This chain connects TRBV5-1 to TRBJ2-7; TRBD2 matches at 15 bases. The CDR3 loop spans 17 amino acids. Germline CDR1 SGHRS, CDR2 YFSETQ. V was clipped by 2 bases and J by 6 bases; unmatched bases: 9. CDR3 amino acids: CASSFPGGLAGGSEQYF. In DNA, the CDR3 is TGCGCCAGCAGCTTTCCCGGCGGACTAGCGGGAGGGTCCGAGCAGTACTTC.

The chain employs TRBV4-1 and TRBJ1-2; the D is unclear. The CDR3 consists of 15 residues. V lost 7 bases and J lost 7, with 22 bases in between. Germline V gives CDR1 MGHRA, CDR2 YSYEKL. CDR3 in DNA: TGCGCCAGCAAAAAACGAACGGTTGGAGAGAGTGGCTACACCTTC. It yields the protein CASKKRTVGESGYTF.

The chain has TRBV29-1 and TRBJ1-1, with 7 bases lining up with TRBD1. Germline assignment: CDR1 SQVTM and CDR2 ANQGSEA. Losses at the gene ends were 7 bases for V and 5 bases for J; bases not matched to a gene: 19. The CDR3 is 16 residues long. In nucleotides, the CDR3 is TGCAGCGCCCTTCTCCTTGTACAGGGGATGGGAACTGAAGCTTTCTTT. The encoded protein is CSALLLVQGMGTEAFF. The whole variable domain, remainder taken from reference TRBV29-1 and TRBJ1-1, is SAVISQKPSRDICQRGTSLTIQCQVDSQVTMMFWYRQQPGQSLTLIATANQGSEATYESGFVIDKFPISRPNLTFSTLTVSNMSPEDSSIYLCSALLLVQGMGTEAFFGQGTRLTVV.

The rearrangement links TRBV7-2 to TRBJ1-3; perhaps TRBD1 as D (5 bases). Germline CDR1 is SGHTA and CDR2 is FQGNSA. Trimming pared 3 bases from V and 2 bases from J, leaving 17 bases between. The CDR3 runs 17 residues. CDR3 in amino acids: CASSFLPRVITGNTIYF. CDR3 bases: TGTGCCAGCAGCTTTTTGCCCAGGGTTATTACTGGAAACACCATATATTTT.

The chain links TRBV27 to TRBJ1-6; TRBD1 aligns across 8 bases. Germline V gene lookup returns CDR1 MNHEY and CDR2 SMNVEV (reference sequence). The CDR3 extends over 14 amino acids. With V trimmed by 5 bases and J by 10 bases, 7 bases remained unmatched. Here the CDR3 reads CASSPSQGVSPLHF. Here the CDR3 DNA reads TGTGCCAGCAGTCCCTCACAGGGGGTATCACCCCTCCACTTT.

The chain combines TRBV28 with TRBJ2-7, with TRBD1 matching over 8 bases. The CDR3 contains 13 residues. The V and J ends lost 6 bases and 3 bases, in that order; junction bases with no gene match: 4. The V gene's germline CDR1 is MDHEN and CDR2 SYDVKM. The CDR3 loop is CASRTGGYYEQYF. Written as DNA, the CDR3 is TGTGCCAGCAGAACAGGGGGGTACTACGAGCAGTACTTC.

This clone appeared once. This chain's CDR3 is CASSPIRTGPTTEAFF. CDR3 coding DNA: TGTGCCAGCTCACCAATCAGGACAGGCCCAACCACTGAAGCTTTCTTT. V gene TRBV18 combines with J gene TRBJ1-1, with TRBD1 matching over 7 bases. Per the germline V gene, CDR1 is KGHSH and CDR2 is LQKENI. V trimming: 2 bases; J trimming: 4 bases; junction bases outside the gene matches: 10. The CDR3 is made up of 16 amino acids.

This sequence joins TRBV5-1 and TRBJ2-5; 10 positions match TRBD1. The V gene's germline CDR1 is SGHRS and CDR2 YFSETQ. The trim removed 5 bases at V and 5 bases at J, leaving 3 bases unmatched. The CDR3 has 13 residues. The CDR3 DNA follows: TGCGCCAGCAGGGACAGGGGGTCCGAGACCCAGTACTTC. Translated, it gives CASRDRGSETQYF.

CDR3 DNA sequence: TGTGCCATCAAGGATCTAGCGGGAGTGGACACCGGGGAGCTGTTTTTT. The encoded protein is CAIKDLAGVDTGELFF. The V gene is TRBV10-3, the J gene TRBJ2-2; 10 bases map to TRBD2. CDR1 ENHRY and CDR2 SYGVKD come from the germline V gene. The CDR3 has 16 amino acids. V shed 7 bases, J shed 3 bases, and the junction held 8 bases outside the gene matches.

The chain joins TRBV3-1 (or the pseudogene TRBV3-2) to TRBJ2-2, with a weak D call TRBD2 (6 bases). The CDR3 covers 14 residues. The V gene lost 5 bases and the J gene lost 4 bases, with 11 bases spanning the gap. Germline V CDR1 and CDR2: LGHDT, YNNKEL (reference sequence). The CDR3 DNA follows: TGTGCCAGCAGCGCGGGACGGATCACCGGGGAGCTGTTTTTT. This sequence encodes CASSAGRITGELFF.

The chain combines TRBV5-1 with TRBJ2-7; D gene unclear. The V end lost 1 base, the J end lost 5 bases, and 7 bases lay between the germline ends. Germline CDR1 is SGHRS and CDR2 is YFSETQ. CDR3 size: 12 residues. The CDR3 coding sequence is TGCGCCAGCAGCTTGATGGCCGACGAGCAGTACTTC. Its translation: CASSLMADEQYF.

V usage is TRBV28 and J usage is TRBJ2-1; TRBD2 is a possible D gene (7 bases). Germline V gene lookup returns CDR1 MDHEN and CDR2 SYDVKM. CDR3 length: 11 residues. The V and J ends lost 7 bases and 12 bases respectively, with 13 bases between them. As DNA, the CDR3 is TGTGCCAGCATTGGGGGGGCGGTGCAGTTCTTC. Its translation is CASIGGAVQFF. Full variable domain (rest looked up from reference TRBV28 and TRBJ2-1): DVKVTQSSRYLVKRTGEKVFLECVQDMDHENMFWYRQDPGLGLRLIYFSYDVKMKEKGDIPEGYSVSREKKERFSLILESASTNQTSMYLCASIGGAVQFFGPGTRLTVL.

The rearrangement uses TRBV2 and TRBJ2-1; maybe TRBD1 (5 bases). This CDR3 region has 12 residues. V gave up 6 bases and J gave up 4 bases, with 7 bases separating them. Germline CDR1 is SNHLY and CDR2 is FYNNEI. The CDR3 loop reads CASRQEYNEQFF. CDR3 nucleotide sequence: TGTGCCAGCAGACAGGAATACAATGAGCAGTTCTTC.

This rearrangement joins TRBV5-8 to TRBJ1-1, with a tentative D call TRBD1 (6 bases). Germline V gene data show CDR1 as SGHTS and CDR2 as YDEGEE. This CDR3 comprises 14 residues. Trimming took 3 bases from V and 8 from J, leaving 17 bases between them. Here the CDR3 DNA reads TGTGCCAGCAGCTCGTCGCCAGGGACATTGGAAGCTTTCTTT. Its translation is CASSSSPGTLEAFF.

The chain has TRBV4-3 and TRBJ1-2; 10 nucleotides match TRBD1. V lost 4 bases to trimming and J lost 5 bases; unmatched junction nucleotides: 4. CDR3 length equals 14 residues. CDR1 is LGHNA, CDR2 YSLEER, per germline. The CDR3 DNA sequence: TGCGCCAGCAGCCCAGAGGACAGGGGGTATGGCTACACCTTC. This encodes CASSPEDRGYGYTF.

The rearrangement joins TRBV6-5 to TRBJ1-2; the D is unclear. Trimming took 4 bases from V and 4 from J, leaving 13 bases between them. The CDR3 sequence is 14 residues long. Germline assignment: CDR1 MNHEY and CDR2 SVGAGI. CDR3 in amino acids: CASSFGAGGYGYTF. The CDR3 region has the DNA TGTGCCAGCAGTTTTGGCGCCGGCGGCTATGGCTACACCTTC.

The chain has TRBV3-1 (or the pseudogene TRBV3-2) and TRBJ2-1; 10 bases map to TRBD2. This CDR3 has 20 residues. Germline values: CDR1 LGHDT, CDR2 YNNKEL (reference sequence). V lost 7 bases and J lost 7; bases outside the gene matches: 25. CDR3 region: CASIPSRAGARLAGPNEQFF. CDR3 in DNA: TGTGCCAGCATCCCAAGTAGGGCAGGGGCTCGACTAGCGGGTCCGAATGAGCAGTTCTTC.